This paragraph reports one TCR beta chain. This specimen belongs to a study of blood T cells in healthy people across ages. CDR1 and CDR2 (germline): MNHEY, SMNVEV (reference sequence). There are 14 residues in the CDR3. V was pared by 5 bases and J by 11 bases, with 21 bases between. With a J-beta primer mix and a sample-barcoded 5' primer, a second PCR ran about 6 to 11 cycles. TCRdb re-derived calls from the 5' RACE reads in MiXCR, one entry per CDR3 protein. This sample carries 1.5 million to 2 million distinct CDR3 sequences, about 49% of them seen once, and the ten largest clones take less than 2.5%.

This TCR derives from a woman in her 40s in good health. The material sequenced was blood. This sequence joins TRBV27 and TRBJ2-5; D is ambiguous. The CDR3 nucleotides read TGTGCCAGCAGTCCCTGGACGTCGACGGGTGAGCAGTACTTC. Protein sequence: CASSPWTSTGEQYF.